Shown below are 5 T cell receptor beta chains from a single sample sequenced in a study of shared clonotypes between healthy human individuals. Only in-frame clones appear in the TCRdb table, and some are missing; sequencing was by immunoSEQ multiplex PCR. The table records approximately 120,000 clones, about 70% of them present only once. The sequenced material came from memory CD8+ T cells sorted from blood. Sample subset: CD45RO+ cells pooled with CCR7-negative TemRA cells. The origin of the receptors is a woman aged 25 to 39 in good health.

V and J are TRBV6-6 and TRBJ2-5; 8 bases line up with TRBD2. With the DNA end fitting TRBJ2-7 better, the J assignment may be wrong. CDR3 size: 14 residues. From germline, CDR1 is MNHNY and CDR2 SVGAGI (reference sequence). DNA for the CDR3: TGTGCCAGCAGTTACGAGACTAGCGCCCACGAGCAGTACTTC. Protein: CASSYETSAHEQYF.

This chain links TRBV28 with TRBJ2-7; a possible D gene is TRBD1 (6 bases). CDR1 MDHEN and CDR2 SYDVKM come from the germline V gene. V dropped 6 bases and J dropped 0 bases, with 12 bases sitting between them. The CDR3 sequence is 14 residues long. The CDR3, as DNA: TGTGCCAGCAGGCTAACAGGGCCCTCCTACGAGCAGTACTTC. As protein: CASRLTGPSYEQYF.

This clone has a count of ten or more. The J gene is TRBJ2-1, the V gene TRBV28; the match to TRBD2 covers 9 bases. Looked up from germline, CDR1 is MDHEN and CDR2 is SYDVKM. With V trimmed by 4 bases and J by 3 bases, 25 bases remained unmatched. The CDR3 extends over 22 amino acids. The CDR3 loop is CASSYPPYRAGGRAQRYNEQFF. DNA of the CDR3: TGTGCCAGCAGTTACCCCCCCTACAGGGCCGGCGGGAGGGCCCAACGCTACAATGAGCAGTTCTTC.

The chain joins TRBV7-9 to TRBJ2-5; D is ambiguous. Germline-derived CDR1 and CDR2 are SEHNR and FQNEAQ (reference sequence). Trimming removed 1 base from V and 0 bases from J, with 6 bases in between. This CDR3 is built from 14 residues. In nucleotides, the CDR3 is TGTGCCAGCAGCTTAGATCTAGACCAAGAGACCCAGTACTTC. Its translation is CASSLDLDQETQYF.

This clone was seen many times. The chain employs TRBV5-6 and TRBJ2-7, with a tentative D call TRBD2 (6 bases). This CDR3 has 15 residues. Germline V lookup: CDR1 SGHDT, CDR2 YYEEEE. Trimming pared 5 bases from V and 4 bases from J, leaving 19 bases between. Here the CDR3 DNA reads TGTGCCAGCAGTCAGACGGGACTCAAGACTTACGAGCAGTACTTC. Translating it yields CASSQTGLKTYEQYF.